The 22 T cell receptor beta chains below were found in one sample sequenced in a study of cytomegalovirus exposure and HLA in healthy donors. Amplification used 60 Vbeta primers and 13 Jbeta primers. Profiled with immunoSEQ multiplex PCR; TCRdb holds only in-frame clones, not every one. The profile shows approximately 110,000 clones, about 80% of them singletons. Material: PBMCs. The receptors stem from a man aged 40-55 years in good health and CMV-seronegative.

The genes are TRBV6-4 and TRBJ2-5, with 7 bases lining up with TRBD2. V lost 3 bases to trimming and J lost 2 bases; unmatched junction nucleotides: 3. There are 14 residues in the CDR3. Germline V gene sequence: CDR1 MRHNA, CDR2 SNTAGT. CDR3 in amino acids: CASSENSGQETQYF. As DNA, the CDR3 is TGTGCCAGCAGTGAGAATAGCGGGCAAGAGACCCAGTACTTC.

Worth noting for this clone: One end of the junction does not line up with germline, which may come from a read error. The J gene is TRBJ2-4, the V gene TRBV27; 9 nucleotides line up with TRBD2. This CDR3 region has 18 residues. Germline loops: CDR1 MNHEY, CDR2 SMNVEV (reference sequence). The CDR3 DNA sequence: TGTGCCAGCAGTTCCAGCGGGGGGCGTGAGTATGGCAAAAACAGTCAGTACTTC. This gives the protein CASSSSGGREYGKNSQYF.

J is TRBJ1-3 and V is TRBV9; no definite D call. The CDR3 length is 18 residues. The germline CDR1 and CDR2 sequences are SGDLS and YYNGEE. V lost 4 bases to trimming and J lost 1 base, with 21 bases between them. In DNA, the CDR3 is TGTGCCAGCAGCTTCCGGGAGCTCATCCTTGGGTCTGGAAACACCATATATTTT. Encoded protein: CASSFRELILGSGNTIYF.

This clone has a handful of counts. The DNA of the CDR3 is TGTGCCAGCAGCTTGGGTGGGGGCCGGGCTTTCTTT. This codes for CASSLGGGRAFF. The chain uses TRBV7-3 and TRBJ1-1; TRBD1 is a possible D gene (6 bases). The V gene's germline CDR1 is SGHTA and CDR2 FQGTGA. The CDR3 loop spans 12 amino acids. V was cut by 3 bases and J by 11 bases, with 13 bases left in between.

This clone is a singleton in its sample. This rearrangement joins TRBV9 to TRBJ2-7; D is uncertain. The germline gives CDR1 SGDLS, CDR2 YYNGEE. Trimming left V 0 bases short and J 0 bases short, with 7 bases between. CDR3 size: 14 residues. CDR3 coding DNA: TGTGCCAGCAGCGTAGGGCCATACTCCTACGAGCAGTACTTC. It is translated as CASSVGPYSYEQYF.

V gene TRBV28 combines with J gene TRBJ2-7, with TRBD1 matching over 9 bases. The CDR3 loop spans 15 amino acids. V lost 1 base to trimming and J lost 2 bases; unmatched junction nucleotides: 3. In germline, CDR1 is MDHEN, CDR2 SYDVKM. CDR3 region: CASSLSGQGTYEQYF. The CDR3 DNA sequence: TGTGCCAGCAGTTTATCCGGACAGGGGACCTACGAGCAGTACTTC.

The chain has TRBV19 and TRBJ1-1; 9 bases are a match to TRBD1. This CDR3 is built from 14 residues. In germline, CDR1 is LNHDA, CDR2 SQIVND (reference sequence). V lost 7 bases to trimming and J lost 0 bases; unmatched junction nucleotides: 3. The DNA of the CDR3 is TGTGCCAGTATCGACAGGGGGTTGAACACTGAAGCTTTCTTT. Its protein is CASIDRGLNTEAFF.

This chain joins TRBV27 and TRBJ1-2, with a tentative D call TRBD1 (6 bases). From germline, CDR1 is MNHEY and CDR2 SMNVEV (reference sequence). The ends were cut back, 7 bases at V and 6 bases at J, with 15 bases in the middle. This CDR3 is built from 13 residues. In DNA form, the CDR3 reads TGTGCCAGCAAGGAAACAGGGATAGATGGCTACACCTTC. Amino acid sequence: CASKETGIDGYTF.

The chain joins TRBV7-6 to TRBJ1-4; 10 bases match TRBD1. CDR1 is SGHVS and CDR2 is FNYEAQ in the germline V gene. With 3 bases clipped from V and 3 bases from J, the junction kept 7 bases outside the gene matches. This CDR3 spans 17 amino acids. CDR3 DNA sequence: TGTGCCAGCAGCTTTTACGACAGGGGGCGATCTAATGAAAAACTGTTTTTT. Translated, it gives CASSFYDRGRSNEKLFF.

The chain joins TRBV28 to TRBJ2-3; D is uncertain. V was trimmed by 7 bases and J by 0 bases, leaving 14 bases between them. CDR3 length: 15 residues. Germline loops: CDR1 MDHEN, CDR2 SYDVKM. This chain's CDR3 is CASTLLVQSTDTQYF. CDR3 coding DNA: TGTGCCAGCACCCTGTTAGTCCAAAGCACAGATACGCAGTATTTT.

The V call is TRBV5-6, the J call TRBJ1-1, with TRBD1 matching 11 bases. The CDR3 sequence is 17 residues long. The J segment lost 2 bases and the V segment lost 1 base, leaving 7 bases of the junction unmatched. In germline, CDR1 is SGHDT, CDR2 YYEEEE. CDR3 in DNA: TGTGCCAGCAGCTTGCCGGGACAGGGGGTTAGAAACACTGAAGCTTTCTTT. Residues: CASSLPGQGVRNTEAFF.

Details on this clone: The junction departs from germline at one end; a sequencing error may be responsible. This chain uses TRBV7-9 with TRBJ1-1, with D tentatively TRBD1 (6 bases). The CDR3 has 18 residues. The germline gives CDR1 SEHNR, CDR2 FQNEAQ (reference sequence). CDR3 region: CSSSPNPGAKMGKTEAFF. The CDR3 bases are TGTTCCAGCAGCCCCAACCCAGGGGCTAAGATGGGGAAAACTGAAGCTTTCTTT.

This chain connects TRBV18 to TRBJ1-2; TRBD1 might be the D (5 bases). V shed 3 bases and J shed 7 bases, with 18 bases lying between them. Germline loops: CDR1 KGHSH, CDR2 LQKENI. The CDR3 contains 15 residues. The CDR3 region is CASSPNDVRGGGYTF. CDR3 nucleotides: TGTGCCAGCTCACCCAATGACGTGAGGGGAGGTGGCTACACCTTC. The entire variable domain, with the rest obtained from reference TRBV18 and TRBJ1-2, is as follows: NAGVMQNPRHLVRRRGQEARLRCSPMKGHSHVYWYRQLPEEGLKFMVYLQKENIIDESGMPKERFSAEFPKEGPSILRIQQVVRGDSAAYFCASSPNDVRGGGYTFGSGTRLTVV.

The sample holds a few counts of this clone. CDR3 in amino acids: CASSLLPAGQGGEAFF. The DNA for the CDR3 is TGTGCCAGCAGTTTACTACCAGCTGGACAGGGCGGTGAAGCTTTCTTT. V and J are TRBV6-5 and TRBJ1-1; 8 nucleotides align to TRBD1. CDR3 length equals 16 residues. Germline loops: CDR1 MNHEY, CDR2 SVGAGI. V was clipped by 4 bases and J by 7 bases; unmatched bases: 14.

The gene calls are TRBV5-1 and TRBJ1-1; TRBD1 matches at 11 bases. In germline, CDR1 is SGHRS, CDR2 YFSETQ. Trimming removed 3 bases from V and 5 bases from J; junction bases left unmatched: 9. The CDR3 extends over 16 amino acids. DNA for the CDR3: TGCGCCAGCAGCTGGACAGGGGGCGGGACGAGAACTGAAGCTTTCTTT. Protein product: CASSWTGGGTRTEAFF. The variable domain in full, with the rest retrieved from reference TRBV5-1 and TRBJ1-1, is KAGVTQTPRYLIKTRGQQVTLSCSPISGHRSVSWYQQTPGQGLQFLFEYFSETQRNKGNFPGRFSGRQFSNSRSEMNVSTLELGDSALYLCASSWTGGGTRTEAFFGQGTRLTVV.

The chain is built from TRBV7-2 and TRBJ2-5; possibly TRBD2 for D (5 bases). CDR1 SGHTA and CDR2 FQGNSA come from the germline V gene. The CDR3 sequence is 11 residues long. Trimming took off 6 bases at V and 8 bases at J, with 10 bases between the two ends. CDR3 sequence (DNA): TGTGCCAGCAGTCCCGGGAATACCCAGTACTTC. Translating it yields CASSPGNTQYF.

There are a few counts of this clone. The chain joins TRBV9 to TRBJ1-2; D not certain. Trimming cost V 0 bases and J 7 bases, with 10 bases left between them. CDR1 and CDR2 from the germline V gene are SGDLS and YYNGEE. The length of the CDR3 is 13 residues. The DNA for the CDR3 is TGTGCCAGCAGCGTAGATTCAGTAAGTGGCTACACCTTC. It translates to CASSVDSVSGYTF. The variable domain in full, completed from reference TRBV9 and TRBJ1-2, reads DSGVTQTPKHLITATGQRVTLRCSPRSGDLSVYWYQQSLDQGLQFLIQYYNGEERAKGNILERFSAQQFPDLHSELNLSSLELGDSALYFCASSVDSVSGYTFGSGTRLTVV.

This clone has only a few counts. The J gene is TRBJ1-5, the V gene TRBV4-3; no clear D. This CDR3 has 13 amino acids. The germline V gene has CDR1 LGHNA and CDR2 YSLEER. V lost 2 bases, J lost 4 bases, and 6 bases lay in between. CDR3 sequence reads: CASSQSRNQPQHF. The CDR3 coding sequence is TGCGCCAGCAGCCAAAGCAGGAATCAGCCCCAGCATTTT.

This clone has only one observation. The genes are TRBV6-5 and TRBJ2-2; 8 nucleotides align to TRBD2. This CDR3 comprises 15 residues. The V gene end was trimmed by 6 bases and the J gene end by 4 bases; junction bases not matched to a gene: 7. Germline V CDR1 and CDR2: MNHEY, SVGAGI. This CDR3 is CASSLSGAITGELFF. CDR3 DNA sequence: TGTGCCAGCAGCCTTAGCGGGGCAATCACCGGGGAGCTGTTTTTT.

This chain uses TRBV9 with TRBJ1-4, with a tentative D call TRBD1 (6 bases). CDR1 is SGDLS and CDR2 is YYNGEE in the germline V gene. V lost 0 bases and J lost 4, with 10 bases in between. The CDR3 is 15 residues long. Written as DNA, the CDR3 is TGTGCCAGCAGCGTAGGACAGGCCGTTAATGAAAAACTGTTTTTT. Protein product: CASSVGQAVNEKLFF. The variable domain in full, with the rest retrieved from reference TRBV9 and TRBJ1-4, is DSGVTQTPKHLITATGQRVTLRCSPRSGDLSVYWYQQSLDQGLQFLIQYYNGEERAKGNILERFSAQQFPDLHSELNLSSLELGDSALYFCASSVGQAVNEKLFFGSGTQLSVL.

The J gene is TRBJ2-3, the V gene TRBV7-9; weak D call: TRBD1 (6 bases). V was trimmed by 3 bases and J by 0 bases, leaving 16 bases between them. CDR3 length: 17 amino acids. Germline V CDR1 and CDR2: SEHNR, FQNEAQ (reference sequence). The chain's CDR3 is CASSFPGAGLSTDTQYF. The CDR3, as DNA: TGTGCCAGCAGCTTCCCAGGGGCAGGCCTTAGCACAGATACGCAGTATTTT.

This clone was recorded a few times. V usage is TRBV19 and J usage is TRBJ2-7; D might be TRBD2 (5 bases). The germline CDR1 and CDR2 sequences are LNHDA and SQIVND (reference sequence). The CDR3 runs to 13 residues. The V end was cut by 5 bases, the J end by 3 bases, with 11 bases between. The CDR3 spells CASSPGGSYEQYF. The CDR3, as DNA: TGTGCCAGTAGTCCCGGTGGGAGCTACGAGCAGTACTTC.